A selection of T cell receptor beta chains follows, all from one sample in a study of response to subunit inactivated influenza vaccine. One entry per CDR3 protein, called by TCRdb with MiXCR from the RT-PCR reads. The data contain a few hundred thousand distinct CDR3 sequences, about 20% of them seen just once; the ten biggest clones take up about a tenth. This specimen was PBMCs from blood, taken less than 22 months after vaccination. All receptors come from a man aged 50-75 years who received an inactivated influenza vaccine. CDR3s include the opening cysteine and the closing phenylalanine or tryptophan. D genes are given only for firm matches. Clone size, where shown, is once, few, many, or a class for clones that have expanded.

V,J,size,D,CDR3,DNA
TRBV20-1,TRBJ2-7,NA,NA,CSATHRAGGYEQYF,TGCAGTGCTACCCATAGAGCGGGTGGTTACGAGCAGTACTTC
TRBV12-3/TRBV12-4,TRBJ2-2,few,NA,CASSLVQTRTGELFF,TGTGCCAGCAGTTTAGTTCAGACCAGAACCGGGGAGCTGTTTTTT
TRBV20-1,TRBJ1-5,few,NA,CSAGEEQPQHF,TGCAGTGCTGGGGAGGAGCAGCCCCAGCATTTT
TRBV9,TRBJ1-5,many,NA,CASSVTGSSNQPQHF,TGTGCCAGCAGCGTAACAGGGAGTAGCAATCAGCCCCAGCATTTT
TRBV25-1,TRBJ1-2,few,TRBD1,CASSADRGSGYTF,TGTGCCAGCAGCGCAGACAGGGGGTCTGGCTACACCTTC
TRBV29-1,TRBJ2-2,once,NA,CSVRLSGELFF,TGCAGCGTTCGACTTTCCGGGGAGCTGTTTTTT
TRBV2,TRBJ1-4,few,NA,CASSGPGGEKLFF,TGTGCCAGCTCAGGCCCTGGGGGTGAAAAACTGTTTTTT
TRBV20-1,TRBJ2-7,NA,NA,CSAPGAPYEQYF,TGCAGTGCACCAGGGGCCCCGTACGAGCAGTACTTC
TRBV19,TRBJ2-2,NA,NA,CASTQQINTGELFF,TGTGCCAGTACCCAACAGATAAACACCGGGGAGCTGTTTTTT
TRBV7-2,TRBJ1-2,few,TRBD1,CAITPQGAGGYTF,TGTGCCATCACACCGCAGGGGGCTGGAGGCTACACCTTC
TRBV27,TRBJ1-1,NA,NA,CASSRRQVTEAFF,TGTGCCAGCAGTCGGCGACAGGTCACTGAAGCTTTCTTT
TRBV11-1,TRBJ2-2,NA,NA,CASSGHTGELFF,TGTGCCAGCAGCGGCCACACCGGGGAGCTGTTTTTT
TRBV5-1,TRBJ2-3,NA,NA,CASSLAKQEDTQYF,TGCGCCAGCAGCTTGGCGAAACAGGAAGATACGCAGTATTTT
TRBV25-1,TRBJ2-5,few,NA,CASSEFGGGETQYF,TGTGCCAGCAGTGAATTCGGGGGCGGGGAGACCCAGTACTTC
TRBV28,TRBJ2-7,few,NA,CASSLSGRADEQYF,TGTGCCAGCAGTTTATCAGGACGGGCCGACGAGCAGTACTTC
TRBV20-1,TRBJ2-3,NA,NA,CSATQLVGGTDTQYF,TGCAGTGCCACCCAACTAGTTGGGGGCACAGATACGCAGTATTTT
TRBV7-2,TRBJ1-2,few,TRBD1,CASSLLSGRGQNGYTF,TGTGCCAGCAGCTTATTGTCGGGCAGGGGGCAGAATGGCTACACCTTC
TRBV25-1,TRBJ1-6,few,NA,CASSGISRGSSPLHF,TGTGCCAGCAGTGGGATTAGCCGGGGGTCTTCACCCCTCCACTTT
TRBV6-5,TRBJ1-1,NA,NA,CASSYSTATLGGEAFF,TGTGCCAGCAGTTACTCGACAGCCACTTTGGGGGGTGAAGCTTTCTTT
TRBV6-1,TRBJ2-5,few,NA,CASSVGPLQETQYF,TGTGCCAGCAGTGTAGGACCACTACAAGAGACCCAGTACTTC
TRBV5-6,TRBJ2-2,NA,TRBD1,CASSLERTGGTGELFF,TGTGCCAGCAGCTTGGAAAGGACAGGGGGCACCGGGGAGCTGTTTTTT
TRBV29-1,TRBJ2-5,NA,NA,CSANGGAWETQYF,TGCAGCGCCAATGGGGGGGCGTGGGAGACCCAGTACTTC
TRBV20-1,TRBJ1-1,NA,TRBD1,CSARSVGRTGGTEAFF,TGCAGTGCTAGATCGGTGGGGAGGACAGGGGGGACTGAAGCTTTCTTT
TRBV6-1,TRBJ2-3,few,NA,CASRKILSRADTQYF,TGTGCCAGCAGGAAGATCCTTTCTAGGGCAGATACGCAGTATTTT
TRBV2,TRBJ1-5,NA,NA,CASSKDRTPYQPQHF,TGTGCCAGCAGTAAGGATCGGACACCATATCAGCCCCAGCATTTT
TRBV5-1,TRBJ1-6,once,TRBD1,CASSSRAGGGSPLHF,TGCGCCAGCAGCTCCAGGGCAGGGGGCGGCTCACCCCTCCACTTT
TRBV4-3,TRBJ2-7,few,NA,CASSQDGGLSSYEQYF,TGCGCCAGCAGCCAAGACGGCGGCCTCAGCTCCTACGAGCAGTACTTC
TRBV15,TRBJ2-5,NA,TRBD1,CATSRDPRGYQETQYF,TGTGCCACCAGCAGAGATCCCAGGGGGTACCAAGAGACCCAGTACTTC
TRBV7-8,TRBJ2-3,NA,TRBD2,CASSLQTSWSGDTQYF,TGTGCCAGCAGCTTACAGACTAGCTGGAGTGGAGATACGCAGTATTTT
TRBV20-1,TRBJ2-5,few,TRBD2,CSARTSVYQETQYF,TGCAGTGCTCGGACTAGCGTGTACCAAGAGACCCAGTACTTC
TRBV20-1,TRBJ1-2,few,NA,CSAREMTGGGYTF,TGCAGTGCTAGAGAGATGACAGGAGGTGGCTACACCTTC
TRBV11-2,TRBJ2-7,NA,NA,CASSSLQYSYEQYF,TGTGCCAGCAGCTCCCTCCAATACTCCTACGAGCAGTACTTC
TRBV15,TRBJ1-5,NA,TRBD1,CATSFRTGFNQPQHF,TGTGCCACCAGCTTTCGGACAGGGTTCAATCAGCCCCAGCATTTT
TRBV11-2,TRBJ2-1,many,NA,CASSFRAGPTNEQFF,TGTGCCAGCAGCTTCAGGGCGGGACCTACCAATGAGCAGTTCTTC
TRBV2,TRBJ1-1,few,TRBD1,CASSESAGGAFF,TGTGCCAGCAGTGAATCGGCAGGGGGCGCTTTCTTT
TRBV20-1,TRBJ1-5,few,NA,CSASHPGQPQHF,TGCAGTGCTAGCCACCCCGGGCAGCCCCAGCATTTT
TRBV12-3/TRBV12-4,TRBJ2-7,NA,NA,CASSATEPYEQYF,TGTGCCAGCAGTGCCACCGAACCCTACGAGCAGTACTTC
TRBV20-1,TRBJ2-3,NA,NA,CSASSGTYTDTQYF,TGCAGTGCCAGTTCCGGGACCTACACAGATACGCAGTATTTT
TRBV7-2,TRBJ2-1,NA,TRBD2,CASSFTSGKNEQFF,TGTGCCAGCAGCTTTACTAGCGGGAAGAATGAGCAGTTCTTC
TRBV19,TRBJ1-2,NA,NA,CASSTPTTGNEEQYGYTF,TGTGCCAGTAGTACCCCGACGACAGGTAACGAGGAACAGTATGGCTACACCTTC
TRBV7-8,TRBJ2-7,few,TRBD1,CASSTDRGAEQYF,TGTGCCAGCAGCACAGACAGGGGGGCCGAGCAGTACTTC
TRBV4-1,TRBJ1-5,NA,NA,CASSQGDADNQPQHF,TGCGCCAGCAGCCAGGGGGACGCTGACAATCAGCCCCAGCATTTT
TRBV20-1,TRBJ2-7,NA,NA,CSARGLYTSYKQYF,TGCAGTGCTCGCGGCTTATACACCTCCTACAAGCAGTACTTC
TRBV19,TRBJ1-6,NA,TRBD1,CASSWKSYGGQGNSPLHF,TGTGCCAGTAGTTGGAAATCGTATGGTGGACAGGGCAATTCACCCCTCCACTTT
TRBV5-3,TRBJ2-3,NA,TRBD2,CARDRTVVAIAGVYTQYF,TGTGCCAGAGACAGGACAGTTGTCGCCATAGCGGGAGTTTATACGCAGTATTTT
TRBV7-6,TRBJ1-3,many,NA,CASSPLLSSGNTIYF,TGTGCCAGCAGCCCCCTATTGAGCTCTGGAAACACCATATATTTT
TRBV15,TRBJ2-3,NA,TRBD2,CATSSILAGVNSDTQYF,TGTGCCACCAGCAGCATATTAGCGGGAGTAAACTCAGATACGCAGTATTTT
TRBV4-3,TRBJ2-3,few,NA,CASSQDSQVSTQYF,TGCGCCAGCAGCCAAGATAGTCAAGTATCTACGCAGTATTTT
TRBV11-2,TRBJ2-1,NA,NA,CASSSYGTGVDNEQFF,TGTGCCAGCAGCTCATATGGGACGGGCGTGGACAATGAGCAGTTCTTC
TRBV5-1,TRBJ1-1,many,NA,CASSPGRGSDTEAFF,TGCGCCAGCAGCCCAGGGCGGGGGTCGGACACTGAAGCTTTCTTT